The TCR beta chain under discussion was sequenced for a study of cytomegalovirus exposure and HLA in healthy donors. Everyone who donated was a healthy bone marrow donor. As concerns this clone: Its antigen is not identified.

Study-wide points: Later on, an analysis tied some 17,000 TCR beta sequences to HLA alleles at 0.05 false discovery rate. Later genetic work tied a missense DCLRE1C variant to beta-chain V and J trimming. A later analysis reportedly found that, within productive TCRs, an Asian-associated ancestry cluster had fewer N-insertions than the mean observed across the roughly 670 donors.

The CDR3 has 14 amino acids. The ends were cut back, 4 bases at V and 1 base at J, with 9 bases in the middle. Per the germline V gene, CDR1 is SGDLS and CDR2 is YYNGEE. The primer mix had 60 Vbeta and 13 Jbeta primers. Profiled with immunoSEQ multiplex PCR; TCRdb holds only in-frame clones, not every one. The sample records about 200,000 clones, about 79% being singletons. The sequence came from a boy younger than 10 in good health and CMV-seronegative. This sequence joins TRBV9 and TRBJ1-3; D remains unclear. Sequences were obtained from PBMCs. The CDR3 loop reads CASSPTVSGNTIYF. The CDR3, as DNA: TGTGCCAGCAGCCCTACGGTATCTGGAAACACCATATATTTT.